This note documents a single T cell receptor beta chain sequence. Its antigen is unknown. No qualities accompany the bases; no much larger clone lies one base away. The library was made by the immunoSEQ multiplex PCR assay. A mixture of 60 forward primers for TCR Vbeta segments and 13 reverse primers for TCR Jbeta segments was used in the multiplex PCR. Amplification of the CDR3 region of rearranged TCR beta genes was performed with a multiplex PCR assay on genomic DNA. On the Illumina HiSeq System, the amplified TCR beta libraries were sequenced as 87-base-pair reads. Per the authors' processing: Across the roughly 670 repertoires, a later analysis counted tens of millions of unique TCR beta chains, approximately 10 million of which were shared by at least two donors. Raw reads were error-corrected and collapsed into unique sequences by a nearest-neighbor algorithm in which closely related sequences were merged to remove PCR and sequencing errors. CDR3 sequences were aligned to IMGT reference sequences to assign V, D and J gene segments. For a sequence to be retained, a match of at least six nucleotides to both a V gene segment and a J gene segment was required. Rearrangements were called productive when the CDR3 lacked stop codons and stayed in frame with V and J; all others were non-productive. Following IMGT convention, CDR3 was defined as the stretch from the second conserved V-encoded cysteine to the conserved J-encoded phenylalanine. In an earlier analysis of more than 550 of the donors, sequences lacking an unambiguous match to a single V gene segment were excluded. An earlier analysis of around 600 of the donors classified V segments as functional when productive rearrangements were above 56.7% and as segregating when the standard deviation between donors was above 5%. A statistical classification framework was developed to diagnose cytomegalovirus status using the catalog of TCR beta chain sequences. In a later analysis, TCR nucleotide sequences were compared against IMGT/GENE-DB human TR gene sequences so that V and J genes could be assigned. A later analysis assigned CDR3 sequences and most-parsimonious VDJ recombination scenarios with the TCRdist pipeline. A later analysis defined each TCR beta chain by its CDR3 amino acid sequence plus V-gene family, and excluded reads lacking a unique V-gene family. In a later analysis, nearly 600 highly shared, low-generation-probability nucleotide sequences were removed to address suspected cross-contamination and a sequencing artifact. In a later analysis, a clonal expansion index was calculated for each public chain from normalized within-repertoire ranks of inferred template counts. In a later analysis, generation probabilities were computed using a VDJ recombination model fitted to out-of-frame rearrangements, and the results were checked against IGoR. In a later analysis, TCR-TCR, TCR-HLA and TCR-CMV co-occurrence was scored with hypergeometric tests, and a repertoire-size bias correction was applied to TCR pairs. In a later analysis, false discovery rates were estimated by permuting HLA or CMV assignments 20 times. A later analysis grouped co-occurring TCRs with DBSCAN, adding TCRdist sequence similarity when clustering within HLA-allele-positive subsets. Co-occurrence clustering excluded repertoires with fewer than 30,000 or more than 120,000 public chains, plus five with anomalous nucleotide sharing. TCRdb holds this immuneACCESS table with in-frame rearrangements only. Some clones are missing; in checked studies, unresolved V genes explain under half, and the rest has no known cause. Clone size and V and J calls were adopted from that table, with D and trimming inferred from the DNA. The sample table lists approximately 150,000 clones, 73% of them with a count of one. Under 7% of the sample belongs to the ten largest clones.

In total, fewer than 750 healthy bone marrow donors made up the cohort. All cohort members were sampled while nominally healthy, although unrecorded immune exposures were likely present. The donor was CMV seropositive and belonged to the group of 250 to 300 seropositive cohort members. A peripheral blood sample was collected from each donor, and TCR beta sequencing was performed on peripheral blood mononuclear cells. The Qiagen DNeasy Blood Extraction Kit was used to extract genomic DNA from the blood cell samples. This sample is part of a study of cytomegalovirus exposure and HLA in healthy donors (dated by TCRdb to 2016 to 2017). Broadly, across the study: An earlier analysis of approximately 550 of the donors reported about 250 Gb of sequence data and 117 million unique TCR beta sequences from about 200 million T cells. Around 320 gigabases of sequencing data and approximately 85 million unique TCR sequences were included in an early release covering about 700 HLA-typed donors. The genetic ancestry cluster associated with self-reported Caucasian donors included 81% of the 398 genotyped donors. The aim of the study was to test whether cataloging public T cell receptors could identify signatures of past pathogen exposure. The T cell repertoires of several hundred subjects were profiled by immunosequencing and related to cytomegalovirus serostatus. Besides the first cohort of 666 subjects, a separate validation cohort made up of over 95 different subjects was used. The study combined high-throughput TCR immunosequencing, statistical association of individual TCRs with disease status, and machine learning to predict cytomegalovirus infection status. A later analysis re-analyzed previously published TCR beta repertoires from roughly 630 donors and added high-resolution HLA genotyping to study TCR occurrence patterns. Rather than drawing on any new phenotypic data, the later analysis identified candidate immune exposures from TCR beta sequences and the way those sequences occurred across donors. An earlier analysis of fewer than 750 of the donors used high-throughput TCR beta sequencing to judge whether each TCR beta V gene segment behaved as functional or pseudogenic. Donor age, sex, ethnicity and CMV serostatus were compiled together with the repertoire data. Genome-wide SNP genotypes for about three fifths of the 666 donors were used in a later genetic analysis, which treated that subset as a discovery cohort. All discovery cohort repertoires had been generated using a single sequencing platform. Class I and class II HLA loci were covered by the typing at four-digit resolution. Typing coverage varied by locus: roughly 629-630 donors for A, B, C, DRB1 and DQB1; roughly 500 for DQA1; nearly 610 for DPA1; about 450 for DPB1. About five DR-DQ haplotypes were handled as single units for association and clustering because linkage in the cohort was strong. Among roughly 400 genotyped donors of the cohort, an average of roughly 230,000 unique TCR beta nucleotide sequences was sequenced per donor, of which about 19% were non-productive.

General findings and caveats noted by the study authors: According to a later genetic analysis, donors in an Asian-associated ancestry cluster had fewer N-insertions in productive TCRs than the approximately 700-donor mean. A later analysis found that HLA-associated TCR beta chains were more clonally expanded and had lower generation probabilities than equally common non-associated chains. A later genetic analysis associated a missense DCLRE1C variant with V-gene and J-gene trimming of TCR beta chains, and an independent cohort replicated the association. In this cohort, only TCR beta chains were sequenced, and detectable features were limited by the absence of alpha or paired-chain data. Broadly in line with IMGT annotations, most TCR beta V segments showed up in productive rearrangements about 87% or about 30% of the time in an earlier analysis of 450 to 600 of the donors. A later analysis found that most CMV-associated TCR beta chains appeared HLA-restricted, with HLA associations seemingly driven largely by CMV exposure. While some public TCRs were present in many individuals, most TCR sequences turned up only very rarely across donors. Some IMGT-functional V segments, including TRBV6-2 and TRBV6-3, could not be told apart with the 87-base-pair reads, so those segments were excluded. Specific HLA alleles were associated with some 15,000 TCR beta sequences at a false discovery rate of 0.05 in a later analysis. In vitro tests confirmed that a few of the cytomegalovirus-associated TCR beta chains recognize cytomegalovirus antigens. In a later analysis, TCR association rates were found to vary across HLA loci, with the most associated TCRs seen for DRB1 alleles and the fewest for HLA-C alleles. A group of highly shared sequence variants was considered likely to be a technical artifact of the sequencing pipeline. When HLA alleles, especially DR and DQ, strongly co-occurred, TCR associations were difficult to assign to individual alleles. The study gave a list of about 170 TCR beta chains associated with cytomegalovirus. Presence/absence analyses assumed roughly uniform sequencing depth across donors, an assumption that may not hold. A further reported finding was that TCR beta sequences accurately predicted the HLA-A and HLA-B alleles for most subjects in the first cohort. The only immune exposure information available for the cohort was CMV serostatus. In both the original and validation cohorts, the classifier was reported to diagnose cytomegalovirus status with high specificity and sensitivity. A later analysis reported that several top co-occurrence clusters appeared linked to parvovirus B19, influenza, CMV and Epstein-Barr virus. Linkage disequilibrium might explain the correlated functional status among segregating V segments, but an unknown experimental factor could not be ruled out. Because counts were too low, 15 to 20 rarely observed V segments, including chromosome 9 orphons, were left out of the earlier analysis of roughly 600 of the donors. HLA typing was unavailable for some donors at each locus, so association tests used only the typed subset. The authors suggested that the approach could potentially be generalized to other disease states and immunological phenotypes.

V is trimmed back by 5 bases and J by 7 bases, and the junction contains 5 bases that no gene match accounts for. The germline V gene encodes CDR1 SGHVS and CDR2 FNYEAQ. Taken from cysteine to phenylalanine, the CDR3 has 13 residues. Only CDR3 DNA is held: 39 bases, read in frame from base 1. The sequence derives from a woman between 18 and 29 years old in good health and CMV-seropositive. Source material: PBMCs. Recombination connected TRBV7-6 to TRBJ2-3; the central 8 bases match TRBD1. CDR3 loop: CASSPRGPNTQYF. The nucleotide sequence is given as TGTGCCAGCAGCCCCAGGGGGCCGAATACGCAGTATTTT.